These 17 T cell receptor beta chains came from one sample sequenced in a study of cytomegalovirus exposure and HLA in healthy donors. Researchers ran the PCR with 60 Vbeta and 13 Jbeta primers. Produced via immunoSEQ multiplex PCR; TCRdb's table is partial and in-frame only. This sample contains 40,000 or so clones. Sequencing input: PBMCs. The receptors originated from a male donor in good health and CMV-seronegative.

The chain carries TRBV2 and TRBJ1-2; tentative D call: TRBD1 (5 bases). The germline V gene encodes CDR1 SNHLY and CDR2 FYNNEI. The CDR3 is 14 amino acids. V dropped 3 bases and J dropped 3 bases, with 11 bases sitting between them. The CDR3 spells CASSEEGRDYGYTF. CDR3 sequence (DNA): TGTGCCAGCAGTGAGGAGGGGAGAGACTATGGCTACACCTTC.

The rearrangement joins TRBV6-5 to TRBJ2-1; D ambiguous. The V end was cut by 3 bases, the J end by 8 bases, with 14 bases between. This CDR3 is 14 amino acids long. CDR1 is MNHEY, CDR2 SVGAGI, per germline. CDR3 DNA sequence: TGTGCCAGCAGTTATTCTCACTCTACTTATGAGCAGTTCTTC. Its protein product is CASSYSHSTYEQFF.

The CDR3 DNA reads as TGCGCCAGCAGAACGGTCGACATAATTCAGGACGGGGAGCTGTTTTTT. It yields the protein CASRTVDIIQDGELFF. J is TRBJ2-2 and V is TRBV4-1; unclear D gene. Germline V lookup: CDR1 MGHRA, CDR2 YSYEKL. The germline V and J ends were trimmed by 6 bases and 7 bases, with 21 bases remaining between them. CDR3 length equals 16 residues.

CDR3: CASSYSLGGTQYF. The CDR3 nucleotides read TGTGCCAGCAGTTACTCGCTAGGGGGTACGCAGTATTTT. The rearrangement uses TRBV6-5 and TRBJ2-3; tentatively, D is TRBD1 (6 bases). The CDR3 has 13 amino acids. Germline V gives CDR1 MNHEY, CDR2 SVGAGI. V dropped 0 bases and J dropped 8 bases, with 9 bases sitting between them.

This chain uses TRBV28 with TRBJ2-1, with 9 bases identical to TRBD1. Germline CDR1 is MDHEN and CDR2 is SYDVKM. The V segment lost 2 bases and the J segment 9 bases; nucleotides outside the gene matches: 8. The CDR3 is made up of 15 amino acids. The CDR3 reads CASSLVQGAFGEQFF. DNA for the CDR3: TGTGCCAGCAGTTTAGTACAGGGGGCGTTCGGTGAGCAGTTCTTC.

The V call is TRBV7-6, the J call TRBJ2-7; 10 nucleotides line up with TRBD1. Germline V gene lookup returns CDR1 SGHVS and CDR2 FNYEAQ. The CDR3 sequence is 15 residues long. V dropped 5 bases and J dropped 2; count of bases not matched to a gene: 6. The CDR3 loop is CASSRQGQGAYEQYF. DNA for the CDR3: TGTGCCAGCAGCCGCCAAGGACAGGGGGCCTACGAGCAGTACTTC.

The chain recombines TRBV4-2 with TRBJ2-7; no firm D call. The V end lost 0 bases, the J end lost 2 bases, and 14 bases lay between the germline ends. The CDR3 has 16 residues. Germline CDR1 and CDR2: LGHNA and YNFKEQ. CDR3 loop: CASSQDSDLGTYEQYF. The CDR3 nucleotides are TGTGCCAGCAGCCAAGATTCCGACCTAGGAACCTACGAGCAGTACTTC.

The chain combines TRBV7-6 with TRBJ2-5; a possible D gene is TRBD1 (5 bases). The CDR3 totals 13 residues. Deletions cut 4 bases from V and 4 bases from J, with 10 bases between. CDR1 is SGHVS and CDR2 is FNYEAQ in the germline V gene. As DNA, the CDR3 is TGTGCCAGCAGCTCGACAGTGGTAGAGACCCAGTACTTC. Amino acid sequence: CASSSTVVETQYF.

The chain is built from TRBV19 and TRBJ2-1, with 11 bases fitting TRBD2. The CDR3 totals 15 residues. J gave up 13 bases and V 0 bases, and 8 bases lay outside the gene matches. CDR1 and CDR2 (germline): LNHDA, SQIVND (reference sequence). The CDR3, as DNA: TGTGCCAGTAGTATAGAAAATAGCGGGAGGGCCGTACAGTTCTTC. Amino acid sequence: CASSIENSGRAVQFF.

The chain uses TRBV5-8 and TRBJ1-2; 7 bases fit TRBD1. The ends lost 0 bases at V and 8 bases at J; junction bases unmatched: 7. There are 14 residues in the CDR3. Germline V gene lookup returns CDR1 SGHTS and CDR2 YDEGEE. CDR3 sequence (DNA): TGTGCCAGCAGCTTGGACAGGGGACGGGGAGGCTACACCTTC. It codes for CASSLDRGRGGYTF.

This chain connects TRBV19 to TRBJ2-2; D is possibly TRBD2 (5 bases). Germline V gives CDR1 LNHDA, CDR2 SQIVND (reference sequence). This CDR3 has 17 amino acids. Trimming took 5 bases from V and 0 from J, leaving 16 bases between them. CDR3 nucleotides: TGTGCCAGTAGTGAGCGGAACTGGATAACGAACACCGGGGAGCTGTTTTTT. Protein: CASSERNWITNTGELFF.

The V gene is TRBV2, the J gene TRBJ2-7, with 7 bases aligning to TRBD1. Germline CDR1 SNHLY, CDR2 FYNNEI. The CDR3 has 14 residues. Losses at the gene ends were 6 bases for V and 0 bases for J; bases not matched to a gene: 5. The CDR3 coding sequence is TGTGCCAGCAGCAGAGGACAGGTCTCCTACGAGCAGTACTTC. It codes for CASSRGQVSYEQYF. The full variable domain, with the rest looked up from reference TRBV2 and TRBJ2-7, is EPEVTQTPSHQVTQMGQEVILRCVPISNHLYFYWYRQILGQKVEFLVSFYNNEISEKSEIFDDQFSVERPDGSNFTLKIRSTKLEDSAMYFCASSRGQVSYEQYFGPGTRLTVT.

The genes are TRBV14 and TRBJ2-7, with a possible D match to TRBD2 (5 bases). CDR1 and CDR2 from the germline V gene are SGHDN and FVKESK. Between the trimmed V and J ends, which lost 4 bases and 3 bases, there was a span of 10 bases. This CDR3 has 13 residues. CDR3 residues: CASSLNGLYEQYF. CDR3 sequence (DNA): TGTGCCAGCAGCCTTAACGGACTCTACGAGCAGTACTTC.

The rearrangement joins TRBV28 to TRBJ2-1, with D tentatively TRBD1 (6 bases). CDR3 length: 17 amino acids. V dropped 6 bases and J dropped 0 bases, with 18 bases sitting between them. The germline gives CDR1 MDHEN, CDR2 SYDVKM. The CDR3 DNA sequence: TGTGCCAGCAGCCGATCTAGGGGGAAGGTCTCCTACAATGAGCAGTTCTTC. It specifies CASSRSRGKVSYNEQFF.

The rearrangement joins TRBV28 to TRBJ2-7; D gene unclear. Trimming removed 3 bases at V and 3 bases at J, with 6 bases between. From germline, CDR1 is MDHEN and CDR2 SYDVKM. The CDR3 sequence is 12 residues long. CDR3 residues: CASSFADYEQYF. Written as DNA, the CDR3 is TGTGCCAGCAGTTTTGCGGACTACGAGCAGTACTTC.

The V and J genes are TRBV7-2 and TRBJ1-2, with TRBD1 matching 7 bases. CDR1 is SGHTA, CDR2 FQGNSA, per germline. The CDR3 totals 13 residues. The ends lost 8 bases at V and 4 bases at J; junction bases unmatched: 7. The CDR3 nucleotides read TGTGCCAGCCGACAGGGCTACCCCTATGGCTACACCTTC. Translation gives CASRQGYPYGYTF.

The rearrangement uses TRBV19 and TRBJ1-1, with TRBD1 identical over 7 bases. There are 13 residues in the CDR3. V was clipped by 8 bases and J by 1 base; unmatched bases: 4. CDR1 is LNHDA, CDR2 SQIVND, per germline (reference sequence). The CDR3 sequence: CASQRQGNTEAFF. CDR3 nucleotide sequence: TGTGCCAGTCAGCGACAGGGGAACACTGAAGCTTTCTTT.